This note documents a single TCR beta chain sequence. The CDR3 length is 14 residues. Germline V gives CDR1 SNHLY, CDR2 FYNNEI. Trimming cost V 6 bases and J 4 bases; bases outside gene matches: 5. The data were obtained in a study of blood T cell repertoires in COVID-19. Background on the study: From the United States, Italy and Spain came samples of acute and convalescent COVID-19. T cells, B-cell-depleted T cells, or PBMCs supplied cDNA or gDNA.

Per the original methods: Amplification of reference gene primers provided the estimated nucleated cell counts. The table came from immunoSEQ multiplex PCR; TCRdb's copy has only in-frame clones and leaves some out. The V and J calls and clone size were taken over from that table, and D and trimming were inferred from the DNA. The table includes approximately 68,000 clones, around 86% detected once. The sample taken for sequencing was peripheral blood. The chain has TRBV2 and TRBJ1-4; 7 bases are shared with TRBD1. The clonotype comes from a man between 65 and 80 years old with active or convalescent COVID-19. CDR3 amino acids: CASSGTVFNEKLFF. DNA of the CDR3: TGTGCCAGCAGCGGGACAGTGTTTAATGAAAAACTGTTTTTT.